This T cell receptor beta chain came from a study of blood T cell repertoires in COVID-19. About the study: COVID-19 samples from acute and convalescent phases originated in the United States, Italy and Spain.

CDR3 size: 13 residues. The V and J ends lost 0 bases and 5 bases respectively, with 5 bases between them. Germline values: CDR1 SGHTA, CDR2 FQGNSA. Using immunoSEQ multiplex PCR, the repertoire was profiled, and TCRdb retains in-frame clones only, with some absent. The sample has 110,000 or so clones, 85% seen once. Sequencing was done on a sample of peripheral blood. The V and J genes are TRBV7-2 and TRBJ1-5; D call uncertain. The TCR sequence derives from a human donor in a cohort sampled during active COVID-19. The CDR3 region is CASSLAQDQPQHF. The CDR3 DNA reads TGTGCCAGCAGCTTAGCCCAGGATCAGCCCCAGCATTTT.